A selection of T cell receptor beta chains follows, all from one sample in a study of long-term antiretroviral therapy in people with HIV. Produced via immunoSEQ multiplex PCR; TCRdb's table is partial and in-frame only. This sample yields several thousand clones, of which about 73% are seen a single time; around a quarter belongs to the top ten. The sequences come from unsorted PBMCs, collected 0.6 years before starting antiretroviral therapy. The receptor source for this set is a man between 35 and 55 years old with HIV. Both conserved end residues are part of each CDR3. D genes are given only for firm matches. Size values are once, few and many counts, or a class for expanded clones, and some rows have none.

abundance: large; v_gene: TRBV6-5; d_gene: TRBD1; j_gene: TRBJ1-1; CDR3nt: TGTGCCAGCAGTTTCACAGGGGAGACTGAAGCTTTCTTT; CDR3aa: CASSFTGETEAFF
abundance: .; v_gene: TRBV29-1; d_gene: .; j_gene: TRBJ2-3; CDR3nt: TGCAGCGGGCGGGACCCCACAGATACGCAGTATTTT; CDR3aa: CSGRDPTDTQYF
abundance: .; v_gene: TRBV10-3; d_gene: .; j_gene: TRBJ1-5; CDR3nt: TGTGCCATCAGTGAGCTGGTGACAGGAGAGTCGCCCCAGCATTTT; CDR3aa: CAISELVTGESPQHF
abundance: .; v_gene: TRBV7-9; d_gene: .; j_gene: TRBJ2-3; CDR3nt: TGTGCCAGCAGCCCCCCGGACACAGATACGCAGTATTTT; CDR3aa: CASSPPDTDTQYF
abundance: .; v_gene: TRBV19; d_gene: TRBD1; j_gene: TRBJ2-7; CDR3nt: TGTGCCAGTAGTAAGGGACAGGACAACGAGCAGTACTTC; CDR3aa: CASSKGQDNEQYF
abundance: once; v_gene: TRBV4-1; d_gene: .; j_gene: TRBJ2-2; CDR3nt: TGCGCCAGCAGCCAAACGAACACCGGGGAGCTGTTTTTT; CDR3aa: CASSQTNTGELFF
abundance: .; v_gene: TRBV18; d_gene: .; j_gene: TRBJ1-5; CDR3nt: TGTGCCAGCTCGTCTGCCGATACTTCTCATCAGCCCCAGCATTTT; CDR3aa: CASSSADTSHQPQHF
abundance: .; v_gene: TRBV6-4; d_gene: .; j_gene: TRBJ2-7; CDR3nt: TGTGCCAGCAGTGACTGTAAGCGGTCCTACGAGCAGTACTTC; CDR3aa: CASSDCKRSYEQYF
abundance: .; v_gene: TRBV7-8; d_gene: TRBD1; j_gene: TRBJ1-3; CDR3nt: TGTGCCAGCTCCGAGGACAGGTTTATCTCTGGAAACACCATATATTTT; CDR3aa: CASSEDRFISGNTIYF
abundance: .; v_gene: TRBV27; d_gene: TRBD1; j_gene: TRBJ2-6; CDR3nt: TGTGCCAGCAGACCTAGGACAGGGATTTCTGGGGCCAACGTCCTGACTTTC; CDR3aa: CASRPRTGISGANVLTF
abundance: medium-sized; v_gene: TRBV30; d_gene: .; j_gene: TRBJ1-1; CDR3nt: TGTGCCTGGAGTGTAATGATGGGGATGGACACTGAAGCTTTCTTT; CDR3aa: CAWSVMMGMDTEAFF
abundance: .; v_gene: TRBV11-2; d_gene: .; j_gene: TRBJ2-7; CDR3nt: TGTGCCAGCAGCTCCGCCTGGTCCCAACCCCGCATCTACGAGCAGTACTTC; CDR3aa: CASSSAWSQPRIYEQYF
abundance: .; v_gene: TRBV28; d_gene: .; j_gene: TRBJ1-5; CDR3nt: TGTGCCAGCAGTCCCCCACGGGGGGCTTGGAGCAATCAGCCCCAGCATTTT; CDR3aa: CASSPPRGAWSNQPQHF
abundance: few; v_gene: TRBV6-6; d_gene: .; j_gene: TRBJ1-2; CDR3nt: TGTGCCAGCAGTTACTCAGGAGAAGGCTACACCTTC; CDR3aa: CASSYSGEGYTF
abundance: .; v_gene: TRBV29-1; d_gene: .; j_gene: TRBJ1-2; CDR3nt: TGCAGCGTTGGCCAACAGGGTGAAGGTGGTGGCTACACCTTC; CDR3aa: CSVGQQGEGGGYTF
abundance: .; v_gene: TRBV18; d_gene: .; j_gene: TRBJ2-3; CDR3nt: TGTGCCAGCTCACCCACCCGGGCGGCAGATACGCAGTATTTT; CDR3aa: CASSPTRAADTQYF
abundance: .; v_gene: TRBV5-1; d_gene: TRBD2; j_gene: TRBJ2-1; CDR3nt: TGCGCCAGCAGCTTACAATTGGCGGGGGGATGGAATGAGCAGTTCTTC; CDR3aa: CASSLQLAGGWNEQFF
abundance: few; v_gene: TRBV25-1; d_gene: .; j_gene: TRBJ1-6; CDR3nt: TGTGCCAGCAGCCCATCGTGGGGAGGGAATTCACCCCTCCACTTT; CDR3aa: CASSPSWGGNSPLHF
abundance: .; v_gene: TRBV27; d_gene: .; j_gene: TRBJ2-7; CDR3nt: TGTGCCAGCAGTAGAGGGTCCTCCTACGAGCAGTACTTC; CDR3aa: CASSRGSSYEQYF
abundance: .; v_gene: TRBV7-3; d_gene: TRBD1; j_gene: TRBJ2-2; CDR3nt: TGTGCCAGCAGCTTAAGTTGGCTCGGGAGACAGGGGGTAAGAAACACCGGGGAGCTGTTTTTT; CDR3aa: CASSLSWLGRQGVRNTGELFF
abundance: .; v_gene: TRBV27; d_gene: .; j_gene: TRBJ2-7; CDR3nt: TGTGCCAGCAGTTTACCCATTACAGGGACCCCCTACGAGCAGTACTTC; CDR3aa: CASSLPITGTPYEQYF